The rows below give T cell receptor beta chains drawn from one sample of a study of cytotoxic CD8 clonotypes in ibrutinib-treated CLL. Here immunoSEQ multiplex PCR was the method, and the copy in TCRdb shows in-frame clones only, minus some. The table has about 310,000 clones, 80% seen once. The sample was PBMCs, taken before ibrutinib treatment. The receptor set was obtained from a human donor with chronic lymphocytic leukemia. The CDR3 runs from the conserved cysteine through the conserved F or W. Fields, in order: V gene, J gene, CDR3 length, CDR3 protein.

v_call: TRBV19
j_call: TRBJ2-5
cdr3_length: 16
cdr3_aa: CASSIVAGVGQETQYF

v_call: TRBV20-1
j_call: TRBJ1-2
cdr3_length: 10
cdr3_aa: CSAGQYGYTF

v_call: TRBV10-3
j_call: TRBJ2-2
cdr3_length: 15
cdr3_aa: CAISVLAGGAGELFF

v_call: TRBV4-2
j_call: TRBJ2-5
cdr3_length: 17
cdr3_aa: CASSQAHSGEGEETQYF

v_call: TRBV5-4
j_call: TRBJ2-1
cdr3_length: 16
cdr3_aa: CASSLGPGQTNNEQFF

v_call: TRBV4-2
j_call: TRBJ2-5
cdr3_length: 16
cdr3_aa: CASSQDLAGAGETQYF

v_call: TRBV6-5
j_call: TRBJ2-1
cdr3_length: 15
cdr3_aa: CASRATGDFDLEQFF

v_call: TRBV14
j_call: TRBJ1-2
cdr3_length: 14
cdr3_aa: CASSPTYRGVGYTF

v_call: TRBV7-8
j_call: TRBJ2-7
cdr3_length: 15
cdr3_aa: CASSFASQGLRGQYF

v_call: TRBV4-3
j_call: TRBJ2-7
cdr3_length: 19
cdr3_aa: CASSQEHRLAGLSSYEQYF

v_call: TRBV25-1
j_call: TRBJ1-2
cdr3_length: 15
cdr3_aa: CASSEYAVANYGYTF

v_call: TRBV18
j_call: TRBJ2-1
cdr3_length: 16
cdr3_aa: CASSPGTGFNYNEQFF

v_call: TRBV15
j_call: TRBJ2-3
cdr3_length: 18
cdr3_aa: CATSFRFGRAASTDTQYF

v_call: TRBV6-5
j_call: TRBJ2-7
cdr3_length: 13
cdr3_aa: CASSWDRTYEQYF

v_call: TRBV11-2
j_call: TRBJ2-1
cdr3_length: 15
cdr3_aa: CASSLVAGSYNEQFF

v_call: TRBV5-4
j_call: TRBJ1-3
cdr3_length: 16
cdr3_aa: CASSLISQNSGNTIYF

v_call: TRBV5-1
j_call: TRBJ2-1
cdr3_length: 14
cdr3_aa: CASSNAGGLHEQFF

v_call: TRBV30
j_call: TRBJ1-1
cdr3_length: 16
cdr3_aa: CAWSVRWQETNTEAFF

v_call: TRBV5-1
j_call: TRBJ2-5
cdr3_length: 12
cdr3_aa: CASIRRTGTQYF

v_call: TRBV19
j_call: TRBJ2-1
cdr3_length: 16
cdr3_aa: CASSMSGGSPYNEQFF

v_call: TRBV5-1
j_call: TRBJ2-3
cdr3_length: 16
cdr3_aa: CASKVVGTSGTDTQYF

v_call: TRBV5-1
j_call: TRBJ1-1
cdr3_length: 17
cdr3_aa: CASSFGQGGKMNTEAFF

v_call: TRBV9
j_call: TRBJ2-1
cdr3_length: 20
cdr3_aa: CASSPPMGLAGALKPGEQFF

v_call: TRBV7-2
j_call: TRBJ2-5
cdr3_length: 13
cdr3_aa: CASSRRKQETQYF

v_call: TRBV18
j_call: TRBJ2-6
cdr3_length: 13
cdr3_aa: CASSPRGANVLTF

v_call: TRBV7-2
j_call: TRBJ2-5
cdr3_length: 15
cdr3_aa: CASSPRGYGAETQYF

v_call: TRBV7-8
j_call: TRBJ2-7
cdr3_length: 15
cdr3_aa: CASSLVLREWYEQYF

v_call: TRBV4-3
j_call: TRBJ1-3
cdr3_length: 17
cdr3_aa: CASSQDVGIPLGNTIYF

v_call: TRBV5-6
j_call: TRBJ1-5
cdr3_length: 13
cdr3_aa: CASSPGRYQPQHF

v_call: TRBV9
j_call: TRBJ2-2
cdr3_length: 15
cdr3_aa: CASSALTTPNGELFF

v_call: TRBV29-1
j_call: TRBJ2-5
cdr3_length: 13
cdr3_aa: CSVETRLAATVYF

v_call: TRBV6-5
j_call: TRBJ1-5
cdr3_length: 15
cdr3_aa: CASSYSISNNQPQHF

v_call: TRBV11-2
j_call: TRBJ2-7
cdr3_length: 16
cdr3_aa: CASSLAVDRGSYEQYF

v_call: TRBV5-1
j_call: TRBJ2-7
cdr3_length: 15
cdr3_aa: CASSLGARLGDEQYF

v_call: TRBV4-1
j_call: TRBJ2-1
cdr3_length: 17
cdr3_aa: CASSQDPGLAGGTEQFF

v_call: TRBV6-8
j_call: TRBJ1-1
cdr3_length: 14
cdr3_aa: CASSLYGQGSEAFF

v_call: TRBV18
j_call: TRBJ2-2
cdr3_length: 16
cdr3_aa: CASSPGLQILTGELFF

v_call: TRBV4-3
j_call: TRBJ1-5
cdr3_length: 15
cdr3_aa: CASSQRTNSNQPQHF